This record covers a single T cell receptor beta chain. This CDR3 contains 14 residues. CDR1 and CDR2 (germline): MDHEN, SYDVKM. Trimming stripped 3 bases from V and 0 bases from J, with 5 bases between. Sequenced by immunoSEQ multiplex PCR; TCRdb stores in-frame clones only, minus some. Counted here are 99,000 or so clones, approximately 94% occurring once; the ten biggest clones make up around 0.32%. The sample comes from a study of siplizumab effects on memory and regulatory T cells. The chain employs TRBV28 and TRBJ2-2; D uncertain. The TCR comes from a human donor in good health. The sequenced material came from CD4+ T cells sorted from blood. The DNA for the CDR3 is TGTGCCAGCAGTTTTCAGCCGAACACCGGGGAGCTGTTTTTT. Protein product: CASSFQPNTGELFF.